The clone carrying this TCR beta chain was observed at least ten times. No antigen is known for it. The data derive from a study of T cells after yellow fever vaccination. Study findings and constraints: A small share of clonotypes appeared in both CD4 and CD8 compartments.

Each CDR3 protein gets one entry after TCRdb re-called the 5' RACE reads with MiXCR. The sample holds roughly 140,000 distinct CDR3 sequences, roughly 8.2% seen once. The CDR3 sequence is 15 residues long. Trimming at V came to 3 bases and at J to 1 base, leaving 4 bases not matched to a gene. The V gene's germline CDR1 is SGDLS and CDR2 YYNGEE. Sequencing was performed on CD4+ T cells sorted from PBMCs, taken 5 days after the yellow fever booster vaccination. This clonotype originated in a young man who received the YFV17D yellow fever vaccine. J is TRBJ2-5 and V is TRBV9, with 9 positions matching TRBD2. CDR3 coding DNA: TGTGCCAGCAGCGATCTAGCGGGACCCCAAGAGACCCAGTACTTC. This encodes CASSDLAGPQETQYF. Supplemented by reference TRBV9 and TRBJ2-5, the full variable domain reads DSGVTQTPKHLITATGQRVTLRCSPRSGDLSVYWYQQSLDQGLQFLIQYYNGEERAKGNILERFSAQQFPDLHSELNLSSLELGDSALYFCASSDLAGPQETQYFGPGTRLLVL.